These T cell receptor beta chains were read from a single sample in a study of blood T cell repertoires in COVID-19. Some clones are missing from TCRdb's copy, which holds only in-frame ones; the method was immunoSEQ multiplex PCR. Among over 250,000 clones listed, around 92% were seen once. Input material: PBMCs or T cells enriched from blood (not recorded which). These receptors all come from a woman aged 55-69 years who had recovered from COVID-19. The CDR3 runs from the conserved cysteine through the conserved F or W. A D gene is named only where the DNA matches it firmly. Some rows have no size entry. The others give once, few or many, or a class for an expanded clone.

size | D | J | V | DNA | CDR3
. | . | TRBJ1-2 | TRBV2 | TGTGCCAGCAGTGACGAGGGGGTGGGCTATGGCTACACCTTC | CASSDEGVGYGYTF
. | . | TRBJ1-3 | TRBV9 | TGTGCCAGCAGCGCCCAAAACACCATATATTTT | CASSAQNTIYF
. | TRBD2 | TRBJ2-3 | TRBV18 | TGTGCCAGCTCACCCCGACTAGCGGGGGCTAGCACAGATACGCAGTATTTT | CASSPRLAGASTDTQYF
. | . | TRBJ2-5 | TRBV6-5 | TGTGCTAACGGACACCCGGGAGAGACCCAGTACTTC | CANGHPGETQYF
. | . | TRBJ1-2 | TRBV28 | TGTGCCAGCAGAGGGGAGGGGGAACTCTATGGCTACACCTTC | CASRGEGELYGYTF
. | TRBD1 | TRBJ1-1 | TRBV27 | TGTGCCAGCAACGGACAGGGGGCCGAAGCTTTCTTT | CASNGQGAEAFF
. | . | TRBJ1-2 | TRBV7-9 | TGTGCCAGCAGCTTAGCAACAGGTCATCTATCCGGCTACACCTTC | CASSLATGHLSGYTF
. | . | TRBJ1-2 | TRBV5-6 | TGTGCCAGCAGTGGATCCGGACACGGAGTATTC | CASSGSGHGVF
. | TRBD2 | TRBJ2-7 | TRBV2 | TGTGCCAGCAGTGAAGCGGGGACTAGGGTGTACGAGCAGTACTTC | CASSEAGTRVYEQYF
few | . | TRBJ2-7 | TRBV28 | TGTGCCAGCACAGGGGTAGGGGACGGGCCCTACGAGCAGTACTTC | CASTGVGDGPYEQYF
. | TRBD1 | TRBJ1-2 | TRBV19 | TGTGCCAGTAGTATAGCAGGGGGTACTCTTAATCCCTATGGCTACACCTTC | CASSIAGGTLNPYGYTF
. | . | TRBJ1-1 | TRBV18 | TGTGCCAGCTCACCAACAGAGCTGAACACTGAAGCTTTCTTT | CASSPTELNTEAFF
. | TRBD1 | TRBJ2-4 | TRBV5-4 | TGTGCCAGCAGCGACTACTCGGGACAGGCAAACATTCAGTACTTC | CASSDYSGQANIQYF
. | TRBD2 | TRBJ2-3 | TRBV11-2 | TGTGCCAGCAGCTTGCGGGAGGGAGATACGCAGTATTTT | CASSLREGDTQYF
. | . | TRBJ1-3 | TRBV7-3 | TGTGCCAGCAGCGTAAGGGAGGGGGGGCCCTCTGGAAACACCATATATTTT | CASSVREGGPSGNTIYF
. | . | TRBJ1-1 | TRBV3-1/TRBV3-2 | TGTGCCAGCAGCCTAGAAGGGAGGACTGAAGCTTTCTTT | CASSLEGRTEAFF
. | . | TRBJ1-1 | TRBV6-5 | TGTGCCAGCAGTTACTCGATCGTGGGGGGGACTGAAGCTTTCTTT | CASSYSIVGGTEAFF
. | . | TRBJ1-5 | TRBV28 | TGTGCCAGCAGTCCAGGGTTTCAGCCCCAGCATTTT | CASSPGFQPQHF
. | . | TRBJ2-5 | TRBV11-2 | TGTGCCAGCAGCACCGGTGGAGGGGCAGAGACCCAGTACTTC | CASSTGGGAETQYF
. | TRBD1 | TRBJ1-4 | TRBV7-6 | TGTGCCAGCAGCCCAACCTTCGGACAGGGGGGCGGAAAACTGTTTTTT | CASSPTFGQGGGKLFF
. | . | TRBJ1-2 | TRBV10-3 | TGTGCCGTCCTAGCTAACTATGGCTACACCTTC | CAVLANYGYTF
. | . | TRBJ1-1 | TRBV5-1 | TGCGCCAGCAGCTTGACGGTAAACACTGAAGCTTTCTTT | CASSLTVNTEAFF
. | . | TRBJ1-4 | TRBV5-4 | TGTGCCAGCAGCTTGGGGCAGAATGAAAAACTGTTTTTT | CASSLGQNEKLFF
once | TRBD1 | TRBJ2-2 | TRBV24-1 | TGTGCCGCCGGGACAGGGAAGACCGGGGAGCTGTTTTTT | CAAGTGKTGELFF
once | TRBD1 | TRBJ2-2 | TRBV19 | TGTGCCAGTTTACCCGGGACAGGGGCCGGGGAGCTGTTTTTT | CASLPGTGAGELFF
. | . | TRBJ1-3 | TRBV15 | TGTGCCACCAGCAGGACAGCTTCTGGAAACACCATATATTTT | CATSRTASGNTIYF
. | TRBD1 | TRBJ1-3 | TRBV7-9 | TGTGCCAGCAGCTTAGGACAGGGGAGGGACTCTGGAAACACCATATATTTT | CASSLGQGRDSGNTIYF
. | TRBD2 | TRBJ2-7 | TRBV19 | TGTGCCAGTAGTGGCGGACTAGCGGGAGGGTACGAGCAGTACTTC | CASSGGLAGGYEQYF
. | . | TRBJ1-2 | TRBV5-6 | TGTGCCAGCACCCCTGGGGGAGGGGCTCAATTCTATGGCTACACCTTC | CASTPGGGAQFYGYTF
. | . | TRBJ2-1 | TRBV28 | TGTGCCAGCAGTTTGGGGGGGCCGCGATTCAATGAGCAGTTCTTC | CASSLGGPRFNEQFF
. | . | TRBJ2-7 | TRBV4-1 | TGCGCCAGCAGCCTCCACAACGGGGGATCCTACGAGCAGTACTTC | CASSLHNGGSYEQYF
. | . | TRBJ1-1 | TRBV7-3 | TGTGCCAGCAGCCCCGACGCGCAGCGCGAAGCTTTCTTT | CASSPDAQREAFF
. | . | TRBJ1-1 | TRBV18 | TGTGCCAGCTCACCACAACGCGGGGCTTTCTTT | CASSPQRGAFF
. | . | TRBJ2-7 | TRBV6-1 | TGTGCCAGCAGTGAGGTCGGGACAAGAAGATGGGAGCAGTACTTC | CASSEVGTRRWEQYF
. | TRBD2 | TRBJ2-3 | TRBV9 | TGTGCCAGCAGCGTAGATTTTCTAGCGGGGGGGCCTTCAGATACGCAGTATTTT | CASSVDFLAGGPSDTQYF
. | TRBD2 | TRBJ2-5 | TRBV13 | TGTGCCAGCAGCCGGACTAGCGGGGGGGCTGAGACCCAGTACTTC | CASSRTSGGAETQYF
once | TRBD1 | TRBJ1-2 | TRBV2 | TGTGCCAGCAGTGAGTTTGAGGGGGCTGGAGGCTACACCTTC | CASSEFEGAGGYTF
. | . | TRBJ1-3 | TRBV9 | TGTGCCAGCAGCTCACAGTTGAGCTCTGGAAACACCATATATTTT | CASSSQLSSGNTIYF
. | . | TRBJ1-1 | TRBV19 | TGTGCCAGTAGTATAATTGGGCGGACACCGAGAAGCACTGAAGCTTTCTTT | CASSIIGRTPRSTEAFF
. | TRBD1 | TRBJ1-4 | TRBV2 | TGTGCCAGCACTGCGACAGGGGGCTACGAAAAACTGTTTTTT | CASTATGGYEKLFF
. | . | TRBJ1-5 | TRBV19 | TGTGCCAGTAGTATAGGCCCGACAGGCTACTATAGCAATCAGCCCCAGCATTTT | CASSIGPTGYYSNQPQHF
. | TRBD1 | TRBJ1-5 | TRBV27 | TGTGCCAGCAGTCGAGGACAGGGGGCGAGTAGCAATCAGCCCCAGCATTTT | CASSRGQGASSNQPQHF
. | TRBD1 | TRBJ1-2 | TRBV29-1 | TGCAGCGTTGTTGTCGGGACAGGGTATGGCTACACCTTC | CSVVVGTGYGYTF
. | . | TRBJ2-7 | TRBV5-1 | TGCGCCAGCAGCCGGACAGCCTCCTACGAGCAGTACTTC | CASSRTASYEQYF
once | . | TRBJ1-1 | TRBV2 | TGTGCCAGCAGTGAAGGTAGGGGGGGTCCCACTGAAGCTTTCTTT | CASSEGRGGPTEAFF
. | . | TRBJ1-1 | TRBV5-1 | TGCGCCAGCAGCTTGGCCTCTAGTATGAACACTGAAGCTTTCTTT | CASSLASSMNTEAFF
. | TRBD2 | TRBJ2-7 | TRBV4-1 | TGCGCCAGCAGCCAAGGCGGGAGGGTATCCTACGAGCAGTACTTC | CASSQGGRVSYEQYF
. | . | TRBJ1-1 | TRBV28 | TGTGCCAGCATGACTACCTCAGGGAACACTGAAGCTTTCTTT | CASMTTSGNTEAFF
. | TRBD1 | TRBJ1-2 | TRBV14 | TGTGCCAGCAGCCAAGTTGGCTGGACAGGAGATGGCTACACCTTC | CASSQVGWTGDGYTF
. | TRBD2 | TRBJ2-1 | TRBV3-1/TRBV3-2 | TGTGCCAGCAGCCGACGGACTAGCGGGGACGGCAATGAGCAGTTCTTC | CASSRRTSGDGNEQFF
. | TRBD1 | TRBJ2-2 | TRBV7-3 | TGTGCCAGCAGCAGACAGGGCCTTAACACCGGGGAGCTGTTTTTT | CASSRQGLNTGELFF
. | . | TRBJ1-6 | TRBV30 | TGTGCCTGGTATCGGGGCTATAATTCACCCCTCCACTTT | CAWYRGYNSPLHF
. | . | TRBJ1-5 | TRBV6-2/TRBV6-3 | TGTGCCAGCAGTTACGTCTCAGGCGCTACAACCCAGCATTTT | CASSYVSGATTQHF
. | . | TRBJ1-4 | TRBV2 | TGTGCCAGCAGCGACCAGGGACACAATGAAAAACTGTTTTTT | CASSDQGHNEKLFF